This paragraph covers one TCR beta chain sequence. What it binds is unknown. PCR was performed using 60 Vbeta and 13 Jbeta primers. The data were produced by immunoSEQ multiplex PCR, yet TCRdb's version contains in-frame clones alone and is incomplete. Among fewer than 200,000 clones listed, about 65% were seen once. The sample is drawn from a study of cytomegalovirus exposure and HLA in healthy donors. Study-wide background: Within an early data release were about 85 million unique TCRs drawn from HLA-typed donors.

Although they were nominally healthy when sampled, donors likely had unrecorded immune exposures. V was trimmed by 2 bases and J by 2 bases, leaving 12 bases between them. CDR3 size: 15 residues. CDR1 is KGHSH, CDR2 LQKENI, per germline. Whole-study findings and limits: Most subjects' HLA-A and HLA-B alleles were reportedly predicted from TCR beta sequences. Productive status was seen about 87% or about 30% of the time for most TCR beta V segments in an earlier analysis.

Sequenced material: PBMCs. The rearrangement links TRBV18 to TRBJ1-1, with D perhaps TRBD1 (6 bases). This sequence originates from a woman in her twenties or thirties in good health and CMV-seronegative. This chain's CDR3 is CASSPNRVRNTEAFF. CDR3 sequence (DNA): TGTGCCAGCTCACCAAACAGGGTTCGAAACACTGAAGCTTTCTTT.